This TCR beta chain was identified in a study of cytomegalovirus exposure and HLA in healthy donors. Germline V gives CDR1 SQVTM, CDR2 ANQGSEA. The trim removed 6 bases at V and 3 bases at J, leaving 3 bases unmatched. The CDR3 runs to 12 residues. Both 60 Vbeta primers and 13 Jbeta primers went into the PCR. Assay: immunoSEQ multiplex PCR; the TCRdb copy retains only in-frame clones and omits some. The top ten hold 15% to 19% of the sample, which has approximately 200,000 clones, about three quarters seen once. The sample was PBMCs. The clonotype comes from a man between 40 and 49 years old in good health and CMV-seronegative. V gene TRBV29-1 combines with J gene TRBJ2-5, with 8 bases matching TRBD2. The CDR3 nucleotides read TGCAGCGTGAAACTAGCGGAAGAGACCCAGTACTTC. This sequence encodes CSVKLAEETQYF.